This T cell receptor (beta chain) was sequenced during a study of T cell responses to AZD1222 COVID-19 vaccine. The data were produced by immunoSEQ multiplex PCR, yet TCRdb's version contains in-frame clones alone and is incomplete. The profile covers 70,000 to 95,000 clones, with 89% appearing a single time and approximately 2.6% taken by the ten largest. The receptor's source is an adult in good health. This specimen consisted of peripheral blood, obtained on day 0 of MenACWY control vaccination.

CDR3 protein: CASSYSKDILPYGYTF. CDR3 in DNA: TGTGCCAGCAGTTACTCGAAGGACATCCTCCCCTATGGCTACACCTTC. The rearrangement links TRBV6-5 to TRBJ1-2; possible D gene TRBD1, 5 bases. The CDR3 runs 16 residues. The germline V and J ends were trimmed by 0 bases and 4 bases, with 15 bases remaining between them. From germline, CDR1 is MNHEY and CDR2 SVGAGI.